What follows are 13 T cell receptor beta chains derived from one specimen sequenced in a study of cytomegalovirus exposure and HLA in healthy donors. Amplification used 60 Vbeta primers and 13 Jbeta primers. Sequencing was performed with immunoSEQ multiplex PCR; in TCRdb, only in-frame clones are kept and a portion is missing. The sample has some 140,000 clones; roughly 76% are singletons. Sequenced input: PBMCs. These receptors were taken from a woman aged 40 to 50 in good health and CMV-seronegative.

The V gene is TRBV10-2, the J gene TRBJ1-1; D unclear. The germline V gene has CDR1 WSHSY and CDR2 SAAADI. This CDR3 region has 13 residues. V dropped 4 bases and J dropped 1 base, with 7 bases sitting between them. The CDR3 nucleotides are TGCGCCAGCAGTGTTAGTGGGAACACTGAAGCTTTCTTT. Protein sequence: CASSVSGNTEAFF.

The chain recombines TRBV15 with TRBJ1-2; 7 positions agree with TRBD1. CDR3 size: 15 residues. Per the germline V gene, CDR1 is LNHNV and CDR2 is YYDKDF (reference sequence). The trim removed 5 bases at V and 0 bases at J, leaving 6 bases unmatched. The CDR3 is CATSAHRGANYGYTF. The CDR3 bases are TGTGCCACCAGCGCCCACAGGGGTGCTAACTATGGCTACACCTTC.

This sequence joins TRBV21-1 and TRBJ1-1; TRBD1, the D gene given by the table, was not confirmed from the DNA. TRBV21-1 represents a pseudogene. The CDR3 totals 16 residues. The CDR3 here is CASSKSGQGPNTEAFF. CDR3 nucleotide sequence: TGTGCCAGCAGCAAATCGGGACAGGGCCCGAACACTGAAGCTTTCTTT.

The CDR3 DNA sequence: TGTGCCAGCAGTTCGACAGGGGGCCGGGGAGCCAAAAACATTCAGTACTTC. This translates into CASSSTGGRGAKNIQYF. The chain links TRBV28 to TRBJ2-4; TRBD1 matches 10 bases. The CDR3 contains 17 residues. Germline CDR1 MDHEN, CDR2 SYDVKM. The junction had 6 bases not matched to a gene; V was cut back by 4 bases and J by 0 bases. The entire variable domain, with the rest obtained from reference TRBV28 and TRBJ2-4, is as follows: DVKVTQSSRYLVKRTGEKVFLECVQDMDHENMFWYRQDPGLGLRLIYFSYDVKMKEKGDIPEGYSVSREKKERFSLILESASTNQTSMYLCASSSTGGRGAKNIQYFGAGTRLSVL.

This chain joins TRBV2 and TRBJ2-3; D is ambiguous. Germline V CDR1 and CDR2: SNHLY, FYNNEI. V shed 8 bases and J shed 0 bases, with 15 bases lying between them. CDR3 length: 15 residues. The DNA of the CDR3 is TGTGCCAGCGTACCTCCTACTACAAGCACAGATACGCAGTATTTT. Protein: CASVPPTTSTDTQYF.

The chain is built from TRBV5-4 and TRBJ2-7; 10 bases map to TRBD1. Germline trimming cut 0 bases from V and 4 bases from J; bases unmatched to any gene: 10. Looked up from germline, CDR1 is SGHNT and CDR2 is YYREEE (reference sequence). CDR3 length: 17 amino acids. The DNA of the CDR3 is TGTGCCAGCAGCTTGGACTATTCGACAGGGGGCCCATACGAGCAGTACTTC. It specifies CASSLDYSTGGPYEQYF. The full variable domain, rest sourced from reference TRBV5-4 and TRBJ2-7, is ETGVTQSPTHLIKTRGQQVTLRCSSQSGHNTVSWYQQALGQGPQFIFQYYREEENGRGNFPPRFSGLQFPNYSSELNVNALELDDSALYLCASSLDYSTGGPYEQYFGPGTRLTVT.

CDR3 loop: CASSPSGGGASETQYF. As DNA, the CDR3 is TGTGCCAGCAGCCCTAGTGGCGGGGGGGCCTCGGAGACCCAGTACTTC. V usage is TRBV9 and J usage is TRBJ2-5; the match to TRBD2 covers 9 bases. This CDR3 is built from 16 residues. Germline CDR1 is SGDLS and CDR2 is YYNGEE. After removal of 4 bases from V and 5 bases from J, the junction contained 12 bases not matched to a gene.

CDR3 residues: CASSPTPGQEAFF. The CDR3 bases are TGTGCCAGCAGCCCCACACCGGGACAGGAAGCTTTCTTT. This chain uses TRBV7-2 with TRBJ1-1; 7 nucleotides match TRBD1. The CDR3 is 13 residues long. Germline loops: CDR1 SGHTA, CDR2 FQGNSA. V dropped 5 bases and J dropped 8; count of bases not matched to a gene: 8.

The V call is TRBV5-1, the J call TRBJ2-7; the D gene is possibly TRBD1 (5 bases). CDR3 size: 14 residues. Germline values: CDR1 SGHRS, CDR2 YFSETQ. Trimming stripped 4 bases from V and 3 bases from J, with 14 bases between. CDR3 region: CASSASQGSYEQYF. The CDR3 DNA follows: TGCGCCAGCAGCGCCAGCCAGGGCAGCTACGAGCAGTACTTC.

There are a few counts of this clone. This rearrangement joins TRBV4-1 to TRBJ1-4; no clear D. The V and J ends lost 1 base and 3 bases respectively, with 12 bases between them. The CDR3 loop spans 16 amino acids. Looked up from germline, CDR1 is MGHRA and CDR2 is YSYEKL. CDR3 loop: CASSQAAARANEKLFF. CDR3 in DNA: TGCGCCAGCAGCCAAGCTGCGGCACGGGCTAATGAAAAACTGTTTTTT.

The gene calls are TRBV27 and TRBJ2-3, with TRBD2 matching over 9 bases. CDR3 length: 15 amino acids. The trim removed 6 bases at V and 4 bases at J, leaving 8 bases unmatched. Looked up from germline, CDR1 is MNHEY and CDR2 is SMNVEV (reference sequence). CDR3 sequence: CASRPAGGPADTQYF. The DNA for the CDR3 is TGTGCCAGCAGGCCTGCGGGGGGGCCCGCAGATACGCAGTATTTT.

The chain is built from TRBV2 and TRBJ2-7, with 10 bases lining up with TRBD1. This CDR3 is 14 amino acids long. CDR1 and CDR2 (germline): SNHLY, FYNNEI. V shed 5 bases and J 7 bases; nucleotides not matched to a gene: 8. Here the CDR3 reads CASSPGDRGTEQYF. Here the CDR3 DNA reads TGTGCCAGCAGTCCAGGGGACAGGGGAACAGAGCAGTACTTC.

This rearrangement joins TRBV7-8 to TRBJ1-1; D possibly corresponds to TRBD1 (5 bases). This CDR3 is 13 amino acids long. Germline assignment: CDR1 SGHVS and CDR2 FQNEAQ. Trimming stripped 6 bases from V and 4 bases from J, with 12 bases between. CDR3 residues: CASRYRGSTEAFF. The CDR3 coding sequence is TGTGCCAGCAGATACCGGGGGAGCACTGAAGCTTTCTTT.